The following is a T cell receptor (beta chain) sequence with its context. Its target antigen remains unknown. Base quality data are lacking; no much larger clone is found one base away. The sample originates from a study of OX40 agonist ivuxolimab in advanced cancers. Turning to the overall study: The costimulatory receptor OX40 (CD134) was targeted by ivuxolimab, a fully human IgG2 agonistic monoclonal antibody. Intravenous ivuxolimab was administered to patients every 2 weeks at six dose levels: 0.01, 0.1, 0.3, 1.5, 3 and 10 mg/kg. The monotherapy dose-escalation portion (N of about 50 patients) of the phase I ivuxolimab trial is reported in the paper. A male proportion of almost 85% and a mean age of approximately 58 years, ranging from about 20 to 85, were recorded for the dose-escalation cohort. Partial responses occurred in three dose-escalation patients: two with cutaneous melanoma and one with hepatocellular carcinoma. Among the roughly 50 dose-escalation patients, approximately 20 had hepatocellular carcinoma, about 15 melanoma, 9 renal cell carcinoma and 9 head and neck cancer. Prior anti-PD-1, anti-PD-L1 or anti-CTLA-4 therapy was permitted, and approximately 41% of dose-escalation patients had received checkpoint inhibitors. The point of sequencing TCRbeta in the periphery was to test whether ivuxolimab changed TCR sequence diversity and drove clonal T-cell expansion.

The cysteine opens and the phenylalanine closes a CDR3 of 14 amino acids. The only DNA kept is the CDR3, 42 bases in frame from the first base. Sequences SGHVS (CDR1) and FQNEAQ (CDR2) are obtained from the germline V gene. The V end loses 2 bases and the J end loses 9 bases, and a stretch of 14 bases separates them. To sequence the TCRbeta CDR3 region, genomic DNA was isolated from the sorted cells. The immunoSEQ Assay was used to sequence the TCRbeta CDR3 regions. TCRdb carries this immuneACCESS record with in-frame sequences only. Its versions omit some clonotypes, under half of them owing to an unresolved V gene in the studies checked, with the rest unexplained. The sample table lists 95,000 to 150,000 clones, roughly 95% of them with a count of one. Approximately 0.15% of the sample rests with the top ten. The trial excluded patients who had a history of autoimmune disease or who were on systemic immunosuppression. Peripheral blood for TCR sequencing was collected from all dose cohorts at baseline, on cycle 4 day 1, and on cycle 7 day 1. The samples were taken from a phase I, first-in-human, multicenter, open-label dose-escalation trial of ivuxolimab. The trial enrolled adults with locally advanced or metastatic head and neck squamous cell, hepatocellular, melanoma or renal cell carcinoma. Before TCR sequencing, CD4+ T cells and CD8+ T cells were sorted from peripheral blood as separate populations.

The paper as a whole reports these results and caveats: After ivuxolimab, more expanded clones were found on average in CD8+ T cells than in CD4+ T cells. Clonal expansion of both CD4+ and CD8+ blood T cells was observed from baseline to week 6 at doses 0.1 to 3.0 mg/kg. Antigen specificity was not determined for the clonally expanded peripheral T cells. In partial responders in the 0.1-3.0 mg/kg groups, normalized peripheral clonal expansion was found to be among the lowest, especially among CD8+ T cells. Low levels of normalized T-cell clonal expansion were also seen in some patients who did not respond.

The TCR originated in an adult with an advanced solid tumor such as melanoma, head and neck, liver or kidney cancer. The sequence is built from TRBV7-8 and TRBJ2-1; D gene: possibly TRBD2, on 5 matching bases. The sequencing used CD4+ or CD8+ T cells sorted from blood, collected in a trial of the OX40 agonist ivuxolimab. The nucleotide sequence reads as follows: TGTGCCAGCAGCTTATACGAGGGTTGGAGTGAGCAGTTCTTC. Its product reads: CASSLYEGWSEQFF.